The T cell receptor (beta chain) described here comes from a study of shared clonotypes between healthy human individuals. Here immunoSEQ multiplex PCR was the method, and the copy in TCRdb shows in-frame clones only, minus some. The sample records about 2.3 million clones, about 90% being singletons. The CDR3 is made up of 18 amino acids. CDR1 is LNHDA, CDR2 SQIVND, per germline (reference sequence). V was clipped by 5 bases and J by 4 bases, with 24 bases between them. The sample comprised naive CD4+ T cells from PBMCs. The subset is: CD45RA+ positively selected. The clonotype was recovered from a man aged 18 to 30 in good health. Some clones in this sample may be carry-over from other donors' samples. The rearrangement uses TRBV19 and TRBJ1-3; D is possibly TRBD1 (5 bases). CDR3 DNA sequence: TGTGCCAGTAGTCACGGTATGCCGGGCCCTCGGGGCGGAAACACCATATATTTT. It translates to CASSHGMPGPRGGNTIYF.